This entry concerns a single TCR beta chain. This CDR3 is 15 amino acids long. V shed 4 bases and J shed 4 bases, with 15 bases lying between them. Germline CDR1 and CDR2: MNHEY and SVGAGI. Using immunoSEQ multiplex PCR, the repertoire was profiled, and TCRdb retains in-frame clones only, with some absent. The table records around 61,000 clones, about four fifths of them present only once. The data originate from a study of Tregs in tolerant kidney transplant recipients. The receptor's source is a human donor in good health. Sequencing used CD4+ T cells from blood. The chain couples TRBV6-5 to TRBJ2-3, with D perhaps given as TRBD1 or TRBD2 (6 bases each). The CDR3 bases are TGTGCCAGCAGTTCCGAGGGGGGTGGGGCAGATACGCAGTATTTT. This encodes CASSSEGGGADTQYF.